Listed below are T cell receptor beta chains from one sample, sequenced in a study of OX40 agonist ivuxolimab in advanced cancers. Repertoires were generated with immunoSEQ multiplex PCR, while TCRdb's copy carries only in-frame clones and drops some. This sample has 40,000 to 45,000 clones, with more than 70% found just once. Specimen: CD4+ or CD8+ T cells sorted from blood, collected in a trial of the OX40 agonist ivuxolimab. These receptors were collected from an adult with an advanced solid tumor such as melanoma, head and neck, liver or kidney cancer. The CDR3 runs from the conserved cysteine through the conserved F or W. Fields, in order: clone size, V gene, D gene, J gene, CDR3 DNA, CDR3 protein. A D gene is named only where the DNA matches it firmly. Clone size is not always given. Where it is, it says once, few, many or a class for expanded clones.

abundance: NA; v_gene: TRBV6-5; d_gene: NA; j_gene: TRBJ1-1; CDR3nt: TGTGCCAGCAGTCACCCAGGGTTGAACACTGAAGCTTTCTTT; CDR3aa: CASSHPGLNTEAFF
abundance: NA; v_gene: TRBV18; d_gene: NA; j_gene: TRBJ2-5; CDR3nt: TGTGCCAGCTCCCCCGGAAATAAAGAGACCCAGTACTTC; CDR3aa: CASSPGNKETQYF
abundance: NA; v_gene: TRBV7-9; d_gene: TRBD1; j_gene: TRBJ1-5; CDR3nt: TGTGCCAGCAGCTCGACAGGGCCGCGGCCCCAGCATTTT; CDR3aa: CASSSTGPRPQHF
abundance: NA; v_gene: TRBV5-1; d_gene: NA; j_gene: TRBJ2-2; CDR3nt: TGCGCCAGCAGCTTGGTTTCCCCCGGGGAGCTGTTTTTT; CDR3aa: CASSLVSPGELFF
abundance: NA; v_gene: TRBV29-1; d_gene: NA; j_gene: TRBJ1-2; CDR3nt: TGCAGCGTTGGTCAGACCTATGGCTACACCTTC; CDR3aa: CSVGQTYGYTF
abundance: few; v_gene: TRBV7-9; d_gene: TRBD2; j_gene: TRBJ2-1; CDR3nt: TGTGCCAGCAGAGGGTTAGCGGGCAATGAGCAGTTCTTC; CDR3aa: CASRGLAGNEQFF
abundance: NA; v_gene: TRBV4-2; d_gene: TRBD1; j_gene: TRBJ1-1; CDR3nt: TGTGCCAGCAGCCCCACTCAGGGGGGGAGGTGGAACACTGAAGCTTTCTTT; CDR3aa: CASSPTQGGRWNTEAFF
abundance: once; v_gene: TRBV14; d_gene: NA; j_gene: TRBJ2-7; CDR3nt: TGTGCCAGCAGTCGGCCATCGCGCTCCTACGAGCAGTACTTC; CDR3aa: CASSRPSRSYEQYF
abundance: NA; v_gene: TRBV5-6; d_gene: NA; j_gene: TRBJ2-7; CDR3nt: TGTGCCAGCAGCTTGGGACTCAACTACGAGCAGTACTTC; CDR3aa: CASSLGLNYEQYF
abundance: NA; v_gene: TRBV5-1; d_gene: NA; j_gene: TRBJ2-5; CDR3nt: TGCGCCAGCAGCTTGGGGACAGGGAGGGGAGAGACCCAGTACTTC; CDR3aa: CASSLGTGRGETQYF
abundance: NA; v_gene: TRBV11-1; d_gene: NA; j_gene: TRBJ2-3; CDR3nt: TGTGCCAGCAGCCTAGGACAGACAGATACGCAGTATTTT; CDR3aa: CASSLGQTDTQYF
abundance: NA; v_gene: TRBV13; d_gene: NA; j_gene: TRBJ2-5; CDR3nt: TGTGCCAGCAGCCTTAGGCCCCAAGAGACCCAGTACTTC; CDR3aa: CASSLRPQETQYF
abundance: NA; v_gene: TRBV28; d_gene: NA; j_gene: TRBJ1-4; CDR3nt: TGTGCCAGCAGTTCGAGTTACGTCGGTAGGGTAGGTGAAAAACTGTTTTTT; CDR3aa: CASSSSYVGRVGEKLFF
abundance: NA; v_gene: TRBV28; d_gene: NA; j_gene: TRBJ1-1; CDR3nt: TGTGCCAGCAGTTTAAACGGGATAGCTTTCTTT; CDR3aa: CASSLNGIAFF